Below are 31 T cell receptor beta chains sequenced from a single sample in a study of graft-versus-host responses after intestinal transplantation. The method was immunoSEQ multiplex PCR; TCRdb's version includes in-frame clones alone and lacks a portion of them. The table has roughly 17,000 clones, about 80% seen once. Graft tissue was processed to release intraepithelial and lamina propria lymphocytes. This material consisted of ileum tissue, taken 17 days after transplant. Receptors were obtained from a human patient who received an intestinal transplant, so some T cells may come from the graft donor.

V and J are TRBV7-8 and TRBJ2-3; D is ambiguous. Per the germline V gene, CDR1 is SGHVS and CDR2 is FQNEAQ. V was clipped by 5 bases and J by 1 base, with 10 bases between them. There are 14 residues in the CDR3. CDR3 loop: CASSPLLGTDTQYF. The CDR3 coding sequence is TGTGCCAGCAGCCCCCTGCTTGGCACAGATACGCAGTATTTT.

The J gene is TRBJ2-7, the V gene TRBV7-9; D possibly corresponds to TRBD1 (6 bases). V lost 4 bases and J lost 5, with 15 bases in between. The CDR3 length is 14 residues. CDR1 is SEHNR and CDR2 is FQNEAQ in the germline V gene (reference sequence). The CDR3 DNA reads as TGTGCCAGCAGCTATAACAGGGCAATTGACGAGCAGTACTTC. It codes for CASSYNRAIDEQYF. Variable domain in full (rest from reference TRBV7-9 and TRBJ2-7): DTGVSQNPRHKITKRGQNVTFRCDPISEHNRLYWYRQTLGQGPEFLTYFQNEAQLEKSRLLSDRFSAERPKGSFSTLEIQRTEQGDSAMYLCASSYNRAIDEQYFGPGTRLTVT.

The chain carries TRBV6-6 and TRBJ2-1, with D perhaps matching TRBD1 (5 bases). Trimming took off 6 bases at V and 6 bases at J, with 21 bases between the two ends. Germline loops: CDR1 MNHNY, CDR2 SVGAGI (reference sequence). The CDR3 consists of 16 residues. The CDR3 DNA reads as TGTGCCAGCAGCTTCGATCTGAGTCTTAGGGGCAATGAGCAGTTCTTC. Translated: CASSFDLSLRGNEQFF.

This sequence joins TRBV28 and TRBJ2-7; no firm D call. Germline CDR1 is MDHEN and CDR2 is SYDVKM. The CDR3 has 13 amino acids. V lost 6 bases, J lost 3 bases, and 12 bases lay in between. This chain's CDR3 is CASSSEFFYEQYF. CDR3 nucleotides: TGTGCCAGCAGCTCAGAGTTTTTCTACGAGCAGTACTTC.

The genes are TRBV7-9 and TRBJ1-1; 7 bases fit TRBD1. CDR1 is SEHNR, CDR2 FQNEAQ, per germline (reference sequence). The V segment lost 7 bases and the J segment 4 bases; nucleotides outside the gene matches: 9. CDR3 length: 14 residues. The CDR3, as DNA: TGTGCCAGCAACGAAGGGACAGCAGTCACTGAAGCTTTCTTT. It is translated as CASNEGTAVTEAFF.

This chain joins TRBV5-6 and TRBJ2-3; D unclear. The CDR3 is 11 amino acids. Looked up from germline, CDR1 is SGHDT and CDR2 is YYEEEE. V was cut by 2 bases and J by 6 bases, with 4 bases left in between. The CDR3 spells CASSFTDTQYF. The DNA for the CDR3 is TGTGCCAGCAGCTTTACGGATACGCAGTATTTT.

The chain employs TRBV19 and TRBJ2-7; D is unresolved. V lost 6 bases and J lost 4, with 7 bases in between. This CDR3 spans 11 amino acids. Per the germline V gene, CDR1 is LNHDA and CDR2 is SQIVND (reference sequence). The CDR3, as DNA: TGTGCCAGTAGGGACGGGTACGAGCAGTACTTC. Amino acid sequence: CASRDGYEQYF. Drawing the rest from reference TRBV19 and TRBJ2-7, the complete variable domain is DGGITQSPKYLFRKEGQNVTLSCEQNLNHDAMYWYRQDPGQGLRLIYYSQIVNDFQKGDIAEGYSVSREKKESFPLTVTSAQKNPTAFYLCASRDGYEQYFGPGTRLTVT.

CDR3 sequence (DNA): TGTGCCAGCAGCCCGACAGGGGGCAGGTACGAGCAGTACTTC. Protein sequence: CASSPTGGRYEQYF. The chain employs TRBV27 and TRBJ2-7, with 10 bases lining up with TRBD1. Germline CDR1 is MNHEY and CDR2 is SMNVEV (reference sequence). The CDR3 has 14 residues. V was pared by 6 bases and J by 4 bases, with 6 bases of the junction left unmatched.

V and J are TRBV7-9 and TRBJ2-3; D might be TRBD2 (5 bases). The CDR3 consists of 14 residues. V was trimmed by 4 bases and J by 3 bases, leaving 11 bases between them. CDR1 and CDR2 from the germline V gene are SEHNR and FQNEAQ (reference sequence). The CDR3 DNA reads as TGTGCCAGCAGCTCCCGGACTCCGACAGATACGCAGTATTTT. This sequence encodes CASSSRTPTDTQYF. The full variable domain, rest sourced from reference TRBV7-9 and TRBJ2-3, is DTGVSQNPRHKITKRGQNVTFRCDPISEHNRLYWYRQTLGQGPEFLTYFQNEAQLEKSRLLSDRFSAERPKGSFSTLEIQRTEQGDSAMYLCASSSRTPTDTQYFGPGTRLTVL.

CDR3 sequence reads: CASHGTGGLYEQYF. CDR3 coding DNA: TGTGCCAGCCACGGGACAGGGGGCTTGTACGAGCAGTACTTC. J is TRBJ2-7 and V is TRBV5-5; 12 nucleotides align to TRBD1. The germline CDR1 and CDR2 sequences are SGHKS and YYEKEE (reference sequence). Trimming at V came to 7 bases and at J to 4 bases, leaving 6 bases not matched to a gene. The CDR3 extends over 14 amino acids.

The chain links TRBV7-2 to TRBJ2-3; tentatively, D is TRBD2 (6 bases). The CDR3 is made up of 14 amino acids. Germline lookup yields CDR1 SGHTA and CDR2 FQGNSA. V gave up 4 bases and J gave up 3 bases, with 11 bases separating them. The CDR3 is CASSSQTSTDTQYF. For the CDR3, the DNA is TGTGCCAGCAGCTCGCAGACTAGTACAGATACGCAGTATTTT. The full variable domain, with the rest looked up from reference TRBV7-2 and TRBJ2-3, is GAGVSQSPSNKVTEKGKDVELRCDPISGHTALYWYRQSLGQGLEFLIYFQGNSAPDKSGLPSDRFSAERTGGSVSTLTIQRTQQEDSAVYLCASSSQTSTDTQYFGPGTRLTVL.

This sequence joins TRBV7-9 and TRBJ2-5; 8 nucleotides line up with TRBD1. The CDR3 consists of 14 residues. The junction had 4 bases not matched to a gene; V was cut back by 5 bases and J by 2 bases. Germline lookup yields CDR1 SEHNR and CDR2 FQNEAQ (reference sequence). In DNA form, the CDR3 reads TGTGCCAGCAGCGGTTGGGACAGGCAAGAGACCCAGTACTTC. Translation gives CASSGWDRQETQYF.

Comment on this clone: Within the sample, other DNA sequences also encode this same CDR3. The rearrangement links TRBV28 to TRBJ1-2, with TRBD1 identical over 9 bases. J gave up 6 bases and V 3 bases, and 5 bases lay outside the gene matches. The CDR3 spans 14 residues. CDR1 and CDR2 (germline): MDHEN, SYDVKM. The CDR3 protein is CASSLGGTGNGYTF. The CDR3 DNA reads TGTGCCAGCAGTTTGGGCGGGACAGGGAATGGCTACACCTTC.

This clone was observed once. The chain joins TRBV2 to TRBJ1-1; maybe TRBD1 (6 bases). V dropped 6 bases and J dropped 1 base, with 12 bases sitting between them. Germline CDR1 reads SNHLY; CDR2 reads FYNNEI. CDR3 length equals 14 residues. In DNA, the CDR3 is TGTGCCAGCAGGTCCTACAGGGAGAACACTGAAGCTTTCTTT. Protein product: CASRSYRENTEAFF.

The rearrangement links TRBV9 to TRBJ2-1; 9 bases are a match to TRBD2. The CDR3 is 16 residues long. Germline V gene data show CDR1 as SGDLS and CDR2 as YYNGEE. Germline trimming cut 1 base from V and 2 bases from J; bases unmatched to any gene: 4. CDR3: CASSVPPSGAYNEQFF. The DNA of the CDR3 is TGTGCCAGCAGCGTACCTCCTAGCGGGGCCTACAATGAGCAGTTCTTC.

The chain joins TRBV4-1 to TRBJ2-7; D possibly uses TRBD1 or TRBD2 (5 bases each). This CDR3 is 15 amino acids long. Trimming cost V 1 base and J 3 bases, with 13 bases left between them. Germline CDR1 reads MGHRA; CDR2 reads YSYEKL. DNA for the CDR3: TGCGCCAGCAGCCAAGGGGTGGGGGACGGCTACGAGCAGTACTTC. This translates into CASSQGVGDGYEQYF.

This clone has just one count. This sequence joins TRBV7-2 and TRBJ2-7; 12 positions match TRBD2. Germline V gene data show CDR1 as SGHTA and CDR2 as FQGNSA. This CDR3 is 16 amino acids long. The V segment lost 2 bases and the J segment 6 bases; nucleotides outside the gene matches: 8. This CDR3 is CASSLTLTSGGREQYF. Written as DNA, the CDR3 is TGTGCCAGCAGCTTAACCTTGACTAGCGGGGGCCGCGAGCAGTACTTC.

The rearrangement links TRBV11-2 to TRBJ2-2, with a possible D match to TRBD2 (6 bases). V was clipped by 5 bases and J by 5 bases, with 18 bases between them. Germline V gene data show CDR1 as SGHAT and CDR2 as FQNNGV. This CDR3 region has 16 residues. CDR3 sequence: CASSQPGTSPTGELFF. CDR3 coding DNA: TGTGCCAGCAGCCAACCCGGGACTTCCCCTACCGGGGAGCTGTTTTTT.

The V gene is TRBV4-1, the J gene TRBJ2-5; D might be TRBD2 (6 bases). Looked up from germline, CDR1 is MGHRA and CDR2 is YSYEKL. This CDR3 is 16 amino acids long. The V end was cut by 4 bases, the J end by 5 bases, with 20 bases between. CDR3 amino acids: CASSRGPFWGRETQYF. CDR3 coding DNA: TGCGCCAGCAGCCGAGGCCCCTTCTGGGGGAGGGAGACCCAGTACTTC.

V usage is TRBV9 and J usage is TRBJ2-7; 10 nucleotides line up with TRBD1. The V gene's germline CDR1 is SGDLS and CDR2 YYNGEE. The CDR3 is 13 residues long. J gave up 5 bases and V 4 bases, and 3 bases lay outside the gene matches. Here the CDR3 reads CASSTGTGDEQYF. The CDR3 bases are TGTGCCAGCAGCACCGGGACAGGGGACGAGCAGTACTTC.

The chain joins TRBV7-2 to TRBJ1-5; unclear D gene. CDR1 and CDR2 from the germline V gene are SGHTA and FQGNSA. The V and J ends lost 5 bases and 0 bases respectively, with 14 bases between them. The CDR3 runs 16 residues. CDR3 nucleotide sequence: TGTGCCAGCAGCGTAAGCGGGCCCTATAGCAATCAGCCCCAGCATTTT. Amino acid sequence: CASSVSGPYSNQPQHF.

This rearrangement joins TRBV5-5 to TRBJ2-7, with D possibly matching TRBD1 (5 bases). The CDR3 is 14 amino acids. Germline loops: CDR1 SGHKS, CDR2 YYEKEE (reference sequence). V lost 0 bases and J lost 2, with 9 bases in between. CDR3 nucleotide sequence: TGTGCCAGCAGCTTGGTCCTGGGGCCCTACGAGCAGTACTTC. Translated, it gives CASSLVLGPYEQYF.

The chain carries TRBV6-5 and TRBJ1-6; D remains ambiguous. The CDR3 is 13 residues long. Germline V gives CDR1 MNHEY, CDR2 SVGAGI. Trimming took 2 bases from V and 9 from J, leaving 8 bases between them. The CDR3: CASSYEAFSPLHF. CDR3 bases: TGTGCCAGCAGTTACGAAGCTTTTTCACCCCTCCACTTT.

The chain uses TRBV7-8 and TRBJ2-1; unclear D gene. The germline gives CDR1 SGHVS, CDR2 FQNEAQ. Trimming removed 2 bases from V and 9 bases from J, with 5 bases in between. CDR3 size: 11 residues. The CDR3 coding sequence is TGTGCCAGCAGCTTATACGTTGAGCAGTTCTTC. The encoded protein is CASSLYVEQFF.

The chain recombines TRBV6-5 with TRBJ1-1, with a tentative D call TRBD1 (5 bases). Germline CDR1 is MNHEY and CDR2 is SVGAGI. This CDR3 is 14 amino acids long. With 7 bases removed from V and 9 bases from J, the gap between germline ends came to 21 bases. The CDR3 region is CASTLRGRDSKAFF. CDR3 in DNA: TGTGCCAGCACCCTAAGGGGCAGGGATTCGAAAGCTTTCTTT.

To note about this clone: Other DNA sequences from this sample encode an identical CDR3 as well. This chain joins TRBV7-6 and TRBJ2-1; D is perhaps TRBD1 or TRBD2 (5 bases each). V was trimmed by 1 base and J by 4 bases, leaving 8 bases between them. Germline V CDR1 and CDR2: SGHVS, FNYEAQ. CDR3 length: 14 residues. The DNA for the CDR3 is TGTGCCAGCAGCTTAGGGGGGTCTTACAATGAGCAGTTCTTC. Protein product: CASSLGGSYNEQFF. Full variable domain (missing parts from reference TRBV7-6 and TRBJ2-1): GAGVSQSPRYKVTKRGQDVALRCDPISGHVSLYWYRQALGQGPEFLTYFNYEAQQDKSGLPNDRFSAERPEGSISTLTIQRTEQRDSAMYRCASSLGGSYNEQFFGPGTRLTVL.

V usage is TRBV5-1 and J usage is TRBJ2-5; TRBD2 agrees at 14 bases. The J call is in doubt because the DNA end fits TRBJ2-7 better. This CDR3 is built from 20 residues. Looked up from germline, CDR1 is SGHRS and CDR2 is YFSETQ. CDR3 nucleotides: TGCGCCAGCAGCTTGGCCTTAGGACTAGCGGGAGGAAGGAGCTCCTACGAGCAGTACTTC. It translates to CASSLALGLAGGRSSYEQYF.

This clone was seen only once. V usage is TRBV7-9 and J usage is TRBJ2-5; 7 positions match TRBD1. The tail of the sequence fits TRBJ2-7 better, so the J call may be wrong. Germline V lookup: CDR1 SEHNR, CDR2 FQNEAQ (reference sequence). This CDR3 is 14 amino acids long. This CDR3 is CASSPGTDSYEQYF. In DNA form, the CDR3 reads TGTGCCAGCAGCCCGGGGACAGATTCCTACGAGCAGTACTTC.

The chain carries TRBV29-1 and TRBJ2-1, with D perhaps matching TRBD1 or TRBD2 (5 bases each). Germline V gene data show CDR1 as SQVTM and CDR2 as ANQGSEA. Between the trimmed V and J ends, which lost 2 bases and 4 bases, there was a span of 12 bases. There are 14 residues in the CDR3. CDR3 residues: CSVEQGPLYNEQFF. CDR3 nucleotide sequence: TGCAGCGTTGAACAGGGACCGCTTTACAATGAGCAGTTCTTC.

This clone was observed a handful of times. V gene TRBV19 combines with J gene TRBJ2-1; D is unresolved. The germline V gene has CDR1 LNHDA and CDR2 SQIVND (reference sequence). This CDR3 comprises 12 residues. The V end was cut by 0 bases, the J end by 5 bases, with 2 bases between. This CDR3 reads CASSIDDNEQFF. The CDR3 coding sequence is TGTGCCAGTAGTATAGATGACAATGAGCAGTTCTTC.

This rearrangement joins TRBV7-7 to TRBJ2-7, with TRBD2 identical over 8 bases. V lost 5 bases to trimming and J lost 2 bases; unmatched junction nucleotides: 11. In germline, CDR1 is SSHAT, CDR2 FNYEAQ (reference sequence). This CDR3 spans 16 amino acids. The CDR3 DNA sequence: TGTGCCAGCAGCCCGGGACTAGTACTTTCTCCCTACGAGCAGTACTTC. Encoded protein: CASSPGLVLSPYEQYF.